The 11 T cell receptor beta chains in this list originate from one sample, sequenced in a study of beta chain features in type 1 diabetes. Study conclusions and caveats: Within each of all four CD4+ subsets, Type 1 diabetes patients had TCRB CDR3s that were moderately but significantly shorter.

For these receptors, no antigen is known. Reverse transcribing all isolated RNA meant expressed TCRB transcripts were sequenced. The assay was immunoSEQ multiplex PCR, and TCRdb's table has in-frame clones only and misses some. The sample includes 250,000 or so clones, over 11% of them seen just once. Sequences were obtained from naive CD4+ T cells from blood. These TCRs come from a man aged 25 to 40 with type 1 diabetes.

The chain joins TRBV29-1 to TRBJ2-5; perhaps TRBD2 as D (5 bases). The germline V gene has CDR1 SQVTM and CDR2 ANQGSEA. The CDR3 runs to 14 residues. Between the trimmed V and J ends, which lost 0 bases and 5 bases, there was a span of 13 bases. The CDR3 DNA follows: TGCAGCGTTGAAGAGGGATCGGGAATGGAGACCCAGTACTTC. Amino acids: CSVEEGSGMETQYF.

This chain links TRBV25-1 with TRBJ2-1; the match to TRBD2 covers 10 bases. Trimming removed 1 base from V and 7 bases from J; junction bases left unmatched: 7. The CDR3 consists of 16 residues. Germline V gives CDR1 MGHDK, CDR2 SYGVNS. The CDR3 coding sequence is TGTGCCAGCAGTGAATCGAGCGGGGGGGCCAGGAATGAGCAGTTCTTC. Its protein is CASSESSGGARNEQFF.

This clone has a handful of counts. The rearrangement uses TRBV29-1 and TRBJ2-2; TRBD1 might be the D (6 bases). The CDR3 covers 14 residues. Per the germline V gene, CDR1 is SQVTM and CDR2 is ANQGSEA. V was shortened by 6 bases and J by 4 bases, with 15 bases between the two germline ends. The CDR3 DNA reads TGCAGCGTCGCCGGGACACGTACCACCGGGGAGCTGTTTTTT. Protein sequence: CSVAGTRTTGELFF.

This clone has a handful of counts. V usage is TRBV9 and J usage is TRBJ2-7; D perhaps matches TRBD2 (6 bases). The CDR3 is made up of 15 amino acids. The V end was cut by 4 bases, the J end by 2 bases, with 16 bases between. CDR1 is SGDLS, CDR2 YYNGEE, per germline. CDR3 in amino acids: CASSPRDSGAYEQYF. CDR3 coding DNA: TGTGCCAGCAGCCCCCGGGACTCTGGGGCCTACGAGCAGTACTTC.

This clone turned up a few times. The V gene is TRBV11-2, the J gene TRBJ2-2; 11 bases line up with TRBD2. V trimming: 5 bases; J trimming: 2 bases; junction bases outside the gene matches: 13. The germline V gene encodes CDR1 SGHAT and CDR2 FQNNGV. The CDR3 is 19 amino acids. CDR3 loop: CASSVRLAGIPINTGELFF. The CDR3 DNA follows: TGTGCCAGCAGCGTCAGACTAGCGGGGATACCTATAAACACCGGGGAGCTGTTTTTT.

This chain connects TRBV7-2 to TRBJ1-4, with TRBD1 matching 9 bases. V lost 4 bases to trimming and J lost 8 bases; unmatched junction nucleotides: 5. The CDR3 loop spans 14 amino acids. CDR1 SGHTA and CDR2 FQGNSA come from the germline V gene. CDR3 region: CASSSDRGSEKLFF. The DNA for the CDR3 is TGTGCCAGCAGCTCGGACAGGGGATCAGAAAAACTGTTTTTT.

V and J are TRBV5-1 and TRBJ2-5; 7 bases align to TRBD2. The V gene's germline CDR1 is SGHRS and CDR2 YFSETQ. The J segment lost 1 base and the V segment lost 0 bases, leaving 3 bases of the junction unmatched. The CDR3 runs to 15 residues. CDR3 DNA sequence: TGCGCCAGCAGCTTGGAGGGGAGGGCCCAAGAGACCCAGTACTTC. Translation: CASSLEGRAQETQYF.

The chain employs TRBV10-3 and TRBJ2-1; 7 bases fit TRBD2. CDR1 and CDR2 (germline): ENHRY, SYGVKD. The CDR3 totals 14 residues. The V and J ends lost 3 bases and 8 bases, in that order; junction bases with no gene match: 7. CDR3: CAISEGRERDEQFF. CDR3 in DNA: TGTGCCATCAGTGAAGGGCGGGAGAGAGATGAGCAGTTCTTC.

This clone showed up just a few times. Other DNA sequences in this specimen translate into the identical CDR3. The chain uses TRBV2 and TRBJ2-2; 10 bases align to TRBD2. Germline assignment: CDR1 SNHLY and CDR2 FYNNEI. The CDR3 runs 15 residues. Trimming at V came to 4 bases and at J to 4 bases, leaving 3 bases not matched to a gene. This CDR3 is CASSGAGGTTGELFF. The CDR3 DNA is TGTGCCAGCAGTGGAGCGGGAGGGACCACCGGGGAGCTGTTTTTT.

This clone was found a few times. V is TRBV7-9 and J is TRBJ1-2; 11 nucleotides line up with TRBD1. Germline V lookup: CDR1 SEHNR, CDR2 FQNEAQ (reference sequence). The CDR3 spans 15 residues. V lost 3 bases, J lost 4 bases, and 4 bases stayed unmatched. The CDR3 protein is CASSLPGQGVYGYTF. Written as DNA, the CDR3 is TGTGCCAGCAGCTTGCCGGGACAGGGGGTCTATGGCTACACCTTC.

This clone has a handful of counts. This sequence joins TRBV23-1 and TRBJ1-5; a possible D gene is TRBD1 (6 bases). TRBV23-1 is flagged as an ORF with uncertain function. V was shortened by 4 bases and J by 5 bases, with 21 bases between the two germline ends. The CDR3 runs 17 residues. Written as DNA, the CDR3 is TGCGCCAGCAGTCGCCGATTCCGCGACAGGACTCATCAGCCCCAGCATTTT. Translation: CASSRRFRDRTHQPQHF.